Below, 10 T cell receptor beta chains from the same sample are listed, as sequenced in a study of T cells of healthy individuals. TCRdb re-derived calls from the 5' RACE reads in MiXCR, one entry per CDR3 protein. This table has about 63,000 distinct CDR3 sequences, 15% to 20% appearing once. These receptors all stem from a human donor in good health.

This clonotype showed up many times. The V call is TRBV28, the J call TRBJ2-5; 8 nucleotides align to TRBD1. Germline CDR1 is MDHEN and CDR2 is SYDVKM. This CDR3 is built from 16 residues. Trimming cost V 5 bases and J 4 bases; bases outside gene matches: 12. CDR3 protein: CASSPLDRVRGETQYF. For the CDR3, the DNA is TGTGCCAGCAGTCCCCTGGACAGGGTTCGGGGAGAGACCCAGTACTTC.

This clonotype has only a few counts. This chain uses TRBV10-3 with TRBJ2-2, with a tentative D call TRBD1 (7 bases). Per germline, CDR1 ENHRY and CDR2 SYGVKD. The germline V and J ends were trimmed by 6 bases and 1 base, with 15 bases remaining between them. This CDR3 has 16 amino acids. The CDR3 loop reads CAIREGGQRNTGELFF. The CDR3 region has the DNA TGTGCCATCAGAGAGGGGGGACAGAGGAACACCGGGGAGCTGTTTTTT.

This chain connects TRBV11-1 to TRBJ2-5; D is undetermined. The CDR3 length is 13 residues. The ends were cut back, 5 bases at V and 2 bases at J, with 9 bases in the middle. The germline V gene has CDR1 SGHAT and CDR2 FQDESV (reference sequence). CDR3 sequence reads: CASSPGLQETQYF. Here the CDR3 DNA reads TGTGCCAGCAGCCCAGGATTACAAGAGACCCAGTACTTC.

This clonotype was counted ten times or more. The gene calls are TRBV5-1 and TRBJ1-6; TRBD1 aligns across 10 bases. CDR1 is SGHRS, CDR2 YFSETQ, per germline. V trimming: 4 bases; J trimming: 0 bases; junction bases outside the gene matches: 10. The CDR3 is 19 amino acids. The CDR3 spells CASSPTGGASSSYNSPLHF. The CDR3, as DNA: TGCGCCAGCAGCCCGACAGGGGGCGCTTCGAGCTCCTATAATTCACCCCTCCACTTT. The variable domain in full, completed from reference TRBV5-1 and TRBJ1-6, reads KAGVTQTPRYLIKTRGQQVTLSCSPISGHRSVSWYQQTPGQGLQFLFEYFSETQRNKGNFPGRFSGRQFSNSRSEMNVSTLELGDSALYLCASSPTGGASSSYNSPLHFGNGTRLTVT.

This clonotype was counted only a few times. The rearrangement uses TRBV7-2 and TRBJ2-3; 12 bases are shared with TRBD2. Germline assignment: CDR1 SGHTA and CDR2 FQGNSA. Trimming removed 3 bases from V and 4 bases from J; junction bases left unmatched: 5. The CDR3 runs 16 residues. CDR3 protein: CASSFRLAGVADTQYF. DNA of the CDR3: TGTGCCAGCAGCTTCCGACTAGCGGGAGTTGCAGATACGCAGTATTTT.

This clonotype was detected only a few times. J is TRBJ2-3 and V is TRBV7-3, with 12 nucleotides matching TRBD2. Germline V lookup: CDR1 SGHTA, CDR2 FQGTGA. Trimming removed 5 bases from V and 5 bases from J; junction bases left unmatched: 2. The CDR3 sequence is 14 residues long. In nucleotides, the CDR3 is TGTGCCAGCAGCCTAGCGGGAGGGAAAGATACGCAGTATTTT. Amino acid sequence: CASSLAGGKDTQYF.

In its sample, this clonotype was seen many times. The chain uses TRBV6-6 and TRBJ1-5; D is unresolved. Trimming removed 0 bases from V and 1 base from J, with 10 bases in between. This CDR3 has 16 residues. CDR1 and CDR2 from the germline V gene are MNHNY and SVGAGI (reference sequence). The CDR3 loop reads CASSYSGPVSNQPQHF. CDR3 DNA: TGTGCCAGCAGTTACTCGGGCCCTGTGAGCAATCAGCCCCAGCATTTT.

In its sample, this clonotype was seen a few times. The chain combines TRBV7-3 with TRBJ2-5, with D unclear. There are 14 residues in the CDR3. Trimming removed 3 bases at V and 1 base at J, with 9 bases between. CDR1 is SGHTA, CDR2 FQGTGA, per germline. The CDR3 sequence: CASSFMGRQETQYF. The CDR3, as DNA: TGTGCCAGCAGCTTTATGGGCCGCCAAGAGACCCAGTACTTC.

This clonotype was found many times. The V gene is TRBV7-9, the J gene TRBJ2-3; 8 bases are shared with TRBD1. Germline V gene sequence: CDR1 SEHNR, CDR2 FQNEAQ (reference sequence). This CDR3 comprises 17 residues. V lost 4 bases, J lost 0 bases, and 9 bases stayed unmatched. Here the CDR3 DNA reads TGTGCCAGCAGCTCACCGGGACAGGTCCTTAGCACAGATACGCAGTATTTT. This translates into CASSSPGQVLSTDTQYF.

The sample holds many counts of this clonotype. For the CDR3, the DNA is TGTGCCAGCAGTTTCGCCGGGACAGCCTACGAGCAGTACTTC. Protein sequence: CASSFAGTAYEQYF. The V and J genes are TRBV5-4 and TRBJ2-7, with 7 bases aligning to TRBD1. Unmatched junction bases numbered 7, after V lost 5 bases and J lost 2 bases. This CDR3 spans 14 amino acids. The V gene's germline CDR1 is SGHNT and CDR2 YYREEE (reference sequence). Using reference TRBV5-4 and TRBJ2-7 for the parts outside the CDR3, the full variable domain is ETGVTQSPTHLIKTRGQQVTLRCSSQSGHNTVSWYQQALGQGPQFIFQYYREEENGRGNFPPRFSGLQFPNYSSELNVNALELDDSALYLCASSFAGTAYEQYFGPGTRLTVT.